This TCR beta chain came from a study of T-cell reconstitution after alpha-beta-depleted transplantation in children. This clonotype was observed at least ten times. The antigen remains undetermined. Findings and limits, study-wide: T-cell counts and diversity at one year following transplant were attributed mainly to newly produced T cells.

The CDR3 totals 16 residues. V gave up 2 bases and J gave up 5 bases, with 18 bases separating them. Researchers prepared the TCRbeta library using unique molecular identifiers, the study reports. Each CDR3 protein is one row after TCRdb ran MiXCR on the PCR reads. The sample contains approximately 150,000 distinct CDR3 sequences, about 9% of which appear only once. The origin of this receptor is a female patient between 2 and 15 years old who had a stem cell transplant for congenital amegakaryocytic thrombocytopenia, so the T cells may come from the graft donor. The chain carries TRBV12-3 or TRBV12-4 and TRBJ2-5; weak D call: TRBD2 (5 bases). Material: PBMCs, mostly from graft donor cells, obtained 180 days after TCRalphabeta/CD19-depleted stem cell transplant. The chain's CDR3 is CASSLRPAGWRETQYF. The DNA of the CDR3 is TGTGCCAGCAGTTTAAGACCGGCGGGTTGGCGGGAGACCCAGTACTTC.